This is a list of T cell receptor beta chains from one sample in a study of T cell changes during pregnancy in multiple sclerosis. The data were produced by immunoSEQ multiplex PCR, yet TCRdb's version contains in-frame clones alone and is incomplete. The table has about 94,000 clones, over 90% seen once. The sequences come from peripheral blood, collected in the third trimester of pregnancy. The receptors here all came from a female donor with multiple sclerosis, enrolled in a pregnancy study. CDR3s include the opening cysteine and the closing phenylalanine or tryptophan. D genes are given only for firm matches. Expanded clones get a size class; other rows say once, few or many, or leave the size out.

j_call | d_call | v_call | clone_size | cdr3_nt | cdr3_aa
TRBJ1-4 | NA | TRBV19 | NA | TGTGCCAGTAGTGACGGGACAAATGAAAAACTGTTTTTT | CASSDGTNEKLFF
TRBJ2-7 | TRBD2 | TRBV5-5 | NA | TGTGCCAGCAGCCAACCGGGAGGACCCTACGAGCAGTACTTC | CASSQPGGPYEQYF
TRBJ2-1 | NA | TRBV5-4 | NA | TGTGCCAGCAGCTTGGTTGCGGGACTGCCCACCAATGAGCAGTTCTTC | CASSLVAGLPTNEQFF
TRBJ2-5 | TRBD2 | TRBV5-1 | NA | TGCGCCAGCAGCCCGGGACTAGCGGGAGGGCCAGGAGAGACCCAGTACTTC | CASSPGLAGGPGETQYF
TRBJ2-1 | TRBD2 | TRBV7-9 | NA | TGTGCCAGCAGCTTAGAACTAGCGGGGGGGTGGGAGCAGTTCTTC | CASSLELAGGWEQFF
TRBJ1-1 | TRBD1 | TRBV4-3 | NA | TGCGCCAGCAGCCAAGATGGGGACAGGACATTAAACACTGAAGCTTTCTTT | CASSQDGDRTLNTEAFF
TRBJ1-5 | TRBD1 | TRBV19 | once | TGTGCCAGTAGTACGACAGGGGCTGGCAATCAGCCCCAGCATTTT | CASSTTGAGNQPQHF
TRBJ2-5 | TRBD2 | TRBV30 | NA | TGTGCGTGGAGTCCACTAGCGGGAGGAGAGACCCAGTACTTC | CAWSPLAGGETQYF
TRBJ2-7 | TRBD2 | TRBV15 | NA | TGTGCCACCAGCAGTACCACCGGGACTAGCGGGTTCTACGAGCAGTACTTC | CATSSTTGTSGFYEQYF
TRBJ2-2 | NA | TRBV28 | once | TGTGCCAGCACCCTTAGGGGTCCCGGGGAGCTGTTTTTT | CASTLRGPGELFF
TRBJ2-3 | NA | TRBV5-1 | NA | TGCGCCAGCAGCTTGGCCCCGGGGAATTCAGATACGCAGTATTTT | CASSLAPGNSDTQYF
TRBJ2-5 | NA | TRBV5-1 | NA | TGCGCCAGCAGCTTGGACGGCAGGGGCTTGAAAGAGACCCAGTACTTC | CASSLDGRGLKETQYF
TRBJ2-2 | NA | TRBV11-2 | NA | TGTGCCAGCCGTTTTGGGGGCGCCGGGGAGCTGTTTTTT | CASRFGGAGELFF
TRBJ2-1 | TRBD2 | TRBV6-4 | few | TGTGCCAGCAGCCCCGGGACTAGCAATGAGCAGTTCTTC | CASSPGTSNEQFF
TRBJ2-3 | TRBD2 | TRBV2 | NA | TGTGCCAGCAGCCCGACTAGCGGTGACACAGATACGCAGTATTTT | CASSPTSGDTDTQYF
TRBJ1-1 | NA | TRBV2 | NA | TGTGGAGTAGGAGGGAGCATGAACACTGAAGCTTTCTTT | CGVGGSMNTEAFF
TRBJ2-1 | TRBD2 | TRBV27 | NA | TGTGCCAGCAGTTTAACTGGGGGAGGGACTAGCGGGATGGCCTACAATGAGCAGTTCTTC | CASSLTGGGTSGMAYNEQFF
TRBJ2-7 | NA | TRBV20-1 | NA | TGCAGTGCAAACCAGGGCGACGAGCAGTACTTC | CSANQGDEQYF
TRBJ2-7 | TRBD1 | TRBV4-1 | NA | TGCGCCAGCAGCCAAGTGGGACAGGGGGGCTACGAGCAGTACTTC | CASSQVGQGGYEQYF
TRBJ2-7 | TRBD1 | TRBV6-5 | NA | TGTGCCAGCAGTTACTCCCGGACAGGGATACTCGAGCAGTACTTC | CASSYSRTGILEQYF
TRBJ2-1 | TRBD2 | TRBV5-6 | NA | TGTGCCAGCAGCTTGGGTGGCGGGAGCTCCTACAATGAGCAGTTCTTC | CASSLGGGSSYNEQFF
TRBJ2-1 | NA | TRBV5-1 | NA | TGCGCCAGCAGCTTGGATAGGGGAACACTTGGGAATGAGCAGTTCTTC | CASSLDRGTLGNEQFF
TRBJ2-7 | NA | TRBV25-1 | NA | TGTGCCAGCAGTGGGGACACCTCCTACGAGCAGTACTTC | CASSGDTSYEQYF
TRBJ2-3 | NA | TRBV30 | once | TGTGCCTGGAGCATAGGGGGGGCCACAGATACGCAGTATTTT | CAWSIGGATDTQYF
TRBJ1-2 | TRBD1 | TRBV10-3 | NA | TGTGCCATCAGTGAGCTAGACCGGGACAGAAAAAATGGCTACACCTTC | CAISELDRDRKNGYTF
TRBJ1-5 | NA | TRBV28 | NA | TGTGCCAGCAGTTTGGACAGTTTCTTACATTTT | CASSLDSFLHF
TRBJ2-1 | TRBD1 | TRBV19 | NA | TGTGCCAGTAGTATTGGTGGGACAGCCTACAATGAGCAGTTCTTC | CASSIGGTAYNEQFF
TRBJ1-1 | NA | TRBV19 | few | TGTGCCAGTAGTATGCGGGGGAATGTAGTCACTGAAGCTTTCTTT | CASSMRGNVVTEAFF
TRBJ2-3 | TRBD2 | TRBV4-3 | NA | TGCGCCAGCAGCCAATCCGGCGGGAGCCCCCCAGATACGCAGTATTTT | CASSQSGGSPPDTQYF
TRBJ2-2 | NA | TRBV19 | NA | TGTGCCAGTAGTATAACACGCGGCCTCTACACCGGGGAGCTGTTTTTT | CASSITRGLYTGELFF
TRBJ2-1 | NA | TRBV9 | NA | TGTGCCAGCAGCGCGGAACGGGGGCAGTTCTTC | CASSAERGQFF
TRBJ2-2 | NA | TRBV27 | NA | TGTGCCAGCAGGACTAGTTCCGGGGAGCTGTTTTTT | CASRTSSGELFF
TRBJ1-2 | TRBD1 | TRBV6-1 | NA | TGTGCCAGTGCCCCCGGGACAGAAAACTATGGCTACACCTTC | CASAPGTENYGYTF
TRBJ1-5 | NA | TRBV27 | few | TGTGCCAGCAGTTCGACACGCAATCAGCCCCAGCATTTT | CASSSTRNQPQHF
TRBJ2-4 | TRBD1 | TRBV7-2 | NA | TGTGCCAGCAGCTTAGCCCTCCCGAAGGACAGGGGGACGGATACCAAAAACATTCAGTACTTC | CASSLALPKDRGTDTKNIQYF